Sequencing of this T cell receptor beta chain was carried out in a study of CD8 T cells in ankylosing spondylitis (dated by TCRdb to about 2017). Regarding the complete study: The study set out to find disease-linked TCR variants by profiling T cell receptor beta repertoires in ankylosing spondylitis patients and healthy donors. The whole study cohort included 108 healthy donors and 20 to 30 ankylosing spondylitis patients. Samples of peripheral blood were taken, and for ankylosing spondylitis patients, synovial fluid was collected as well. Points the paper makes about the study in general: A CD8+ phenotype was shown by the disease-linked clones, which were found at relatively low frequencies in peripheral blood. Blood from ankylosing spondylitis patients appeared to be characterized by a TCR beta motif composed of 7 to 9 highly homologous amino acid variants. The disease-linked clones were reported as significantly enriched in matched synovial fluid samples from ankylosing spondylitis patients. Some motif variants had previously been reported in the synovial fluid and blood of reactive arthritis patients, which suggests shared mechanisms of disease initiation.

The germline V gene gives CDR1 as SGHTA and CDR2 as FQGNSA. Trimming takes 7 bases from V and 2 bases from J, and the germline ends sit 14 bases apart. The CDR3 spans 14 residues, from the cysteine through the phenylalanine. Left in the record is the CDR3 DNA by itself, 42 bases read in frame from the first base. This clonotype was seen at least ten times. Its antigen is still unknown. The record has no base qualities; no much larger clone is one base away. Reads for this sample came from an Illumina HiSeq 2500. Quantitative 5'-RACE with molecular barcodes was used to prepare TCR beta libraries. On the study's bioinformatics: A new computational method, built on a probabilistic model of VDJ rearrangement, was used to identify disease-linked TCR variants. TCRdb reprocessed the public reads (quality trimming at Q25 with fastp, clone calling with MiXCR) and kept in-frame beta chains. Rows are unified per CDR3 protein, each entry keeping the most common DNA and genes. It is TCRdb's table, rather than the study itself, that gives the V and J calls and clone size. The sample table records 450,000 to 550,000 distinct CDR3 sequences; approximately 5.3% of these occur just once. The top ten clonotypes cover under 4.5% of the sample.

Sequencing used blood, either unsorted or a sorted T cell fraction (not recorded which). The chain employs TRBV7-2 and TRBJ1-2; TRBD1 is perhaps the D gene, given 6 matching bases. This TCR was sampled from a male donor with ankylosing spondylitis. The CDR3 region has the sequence CASTPGGLNYGYTF. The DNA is TGTGCCAGCACCCCGGGGGGCCTAAACTATGGCTACACCTTC.